Detailed here is one T cell receptor beta chain. Its antigen is unknown. The PCR employed 60 Vbeta primers together with 13 Jbeta primers. Here immunoSEQ multiplex PCR was the method, and the copy in TCRdb shows in-frame clones only, minus some. The sample has around 190,000 clones, roughly 80% seen once; the top ten hold more than 2%. The sample is drawn from a study of cytomegalovirus exposure and HLA in healthy donors. Overall study results and limits: A later analysis reported that several of the most significant clusters appeared to be linked to common viral pathogens, among them Epstein-Barr virus. It was shown in a later analysis that HLA-associated TCR beta chains were more clonally expanded than other, equally common chains.

The germline CDR1 and CDR2 sequences are KGHSH and LQKENI. The CDR3 runs to 15 residues. With V trimmed by 3 bases and J by 1 base, 5 bases remained unmatched. The sequence was collected from a man aged 60 to 69 in good health and CMV-seronegative. The sequencing input was PBMCs. The genes are TRBV18 and TRBJ1-2, with 7 bases lining up with TRBD1. CDR3 in amino acids: CASSPTGQLNYGYTF. The CDR3 bases are TGTGCCAGCTCACCTACGGGACAGCTTAACTATGGCTACACCTTC.